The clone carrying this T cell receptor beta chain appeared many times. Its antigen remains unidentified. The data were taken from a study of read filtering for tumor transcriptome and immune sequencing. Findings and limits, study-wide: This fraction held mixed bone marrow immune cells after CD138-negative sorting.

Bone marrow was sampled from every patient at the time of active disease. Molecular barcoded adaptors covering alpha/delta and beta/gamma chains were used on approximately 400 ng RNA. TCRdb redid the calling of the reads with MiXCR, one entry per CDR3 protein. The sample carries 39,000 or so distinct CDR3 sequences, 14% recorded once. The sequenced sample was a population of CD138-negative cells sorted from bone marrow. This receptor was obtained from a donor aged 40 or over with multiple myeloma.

The CDR3 loop is CASSFVGSYNEQFF. For the CDR3, the DNA is TGTGCCAGCAGCTTTGTCGGCTCCTACAATGAGCAGTTCTTC. The rearrangement links TRBV7-3 to TRBJ2-1, with D unclear. The CDR3 is 14 amino acids. V lost 3 bases and J 0 bases, leaving 6 bases between the germline ends. Looked up from germline, CDR1 is SGHTA and CDR2 is FQGTGA. The whole variable domain, filled in from reference TRBV7-3 and TRBJ2-1, reads GAGVSQTPSNKVTEKGKYVELRCDPISGHTALYWYRQSLGQGPEFLIYFQGTGAADDSGLPNDRFFAVRPEGSVSTLKIQRTERGDSAVYLCASSFVGSYNEQFFGPGTRLTVL.